This record concerns one T cell receptor (beta chain) sequence. Its antigen is as yet unknown. Using a J-beta primer mix together with a sample-barcoded 5' primer, a second PCR was run for roughly 7 to 11 cycles. Each of the cDNA molecules was tagged by a template-switch adaptor with 12 random nucleotides. TCRdb redid the calling of the 5' RACE reads with MiXCR, one entry per CDR3 protein. Counted here are 700,000 to 900,000 distinct CDR3 sequences, approximately 53% occurring once; the ten biggest clones make up approximately 40%. The germline V gene has CDR1 SQVTM and CDR2 ANQGSEA. The CDR3 is 15 amino acids. V shed 6 bases, J shed 5 bases, and the junction held 11 bases outside the gene matches. This entry belongs to a study of blood T cells in healthy people across ages. Study-level points and caveats: More naive CD4+ cells and higher diversity were found in long-lived than in aged donors.

The chain couples TRBV29-1 to TRBJ1-2; 11 nucleotides match TRBD1. The TCR comes from an older man in good health. Sample: blood. The CDR3 DNA sequence: TGCAGCGTCGGCCTGGGACAGGGGGGGAAGTATGGCTACACCTTC. Its protein is CSVGLGQGGKYGYTF.